This T cell receptor beta chain was captured by sequencing in a study of OX40 agonist ivuxolimab in advanced cancers. Study-wide background: Patients' therapy was ivuxolimab, an antibody that acts as an agonist of OX40 (CD134). Broader study findings: Among the lowest peripheral clonal expansion occurred in 0.1-3.0 mg/kg partial responders. The average count of expanded clones was higher among CD8+ T cells than among CD4+.

Researchers took blood at baseline, on cycle 4 day 1, and on cycle 7 day 1. Germline V lookup: CDR1 KGHSH, CDR2 LQKENI. CDR3 length equals 14 residues. V lost 5 bases to trimming and J lost 6 bases; unmatched junction nucleotides: 9. A note on this clone: As yet, its antigen is unknown.

Assay: immunoSEQ multiplex PCR; the TCRdb copy retains only in-frame clones and omits some. The sample includes 77,000 or so clones, around 86% seen only once; the top ten take 0.6% to 0.8%. The clonotype comes from an adult with an advanced solid tumor such as melanoma, head and neck, liver or kidney cancer. J is TRBJ1-1 and V is TRBV18; 7 bases match TRBD1. The material sequenced was CD4+ or CD8+ T cells sorted from blood, taken in a trial of the OX40 agonist ivuxolimab. The CDR3: CASSSSSTGAEAFF. The CDR3 nucleotides read TGTGCCAGCTCATCATCAAGTACAGGGGCTGAAGCTTTCTTT.